The 28 T cell receptor beta chains listed next were all sequenced from one sample in a study of blood T cell repertoires in COVID-19. Some clones are missing from TCRdb's copy, which holds only in-frame ones; the method was immunoSEQ multiplex PCR. The top ten hold about 3.9% of the sample, which has 200,000 to 300,000 clones, 83% seen once. The sequenced sample was PBMCs or T cells enriched from blood (not recorded which). All receptors come from a woman between 35 and 50 years old who had been exposed to COVID-19.

The chain employs TRBV30 and TRBJ2-3; 9 bases match TRBD2. With V trimmed by 2 bases and J by 4 bases, 1 base remained unmatched. The CDR3 has 13 residues. Germline CDR1 GTSNPN, CDR2 SVGIG (reference sequence). The CDR3 nucleotides are TGTGCCTGGAGTATAGCGGGGGCAGATACGCAGTATTTT. Its translation is CAWSIAGADTQYF.

This clone was observed a handful of times. The chain recombines TRBV27 with TRBJ1-2, with TRBD1 matching 7 bases. Unmatched junction bases numbered 6, after V lost 3 bases and J lost 8 bases. From germline, CDR1 is MNHEY and CDR2 SMNVEV (reference sequence). The CDR3 is made up of 13 amino acids. DNA for the CDR3: TGTGCCAGCAGTTTTGGGGGGACAGACGGCTACACCTTC. Translation gives CASSFGGTDGYTF.

This clone has a handful of counts. The V and J genes are TRBV5-1 and TRBJ2-5; tentatively, D is TRBD2 (6 bases). The CDR3 totals 16 residues. Germline V CDR1 and CDR2: SGHRS, YFSETQ. V shed 0 bases and J shed 1 base, with 13 bases lying between them. In DNA form, the CDR3 reads TGCGCCAGCAGCTTGGCCTCGGGACTTCTCCAAGAGACCCAGTACTTC. Its translation is CASSLASGLLQETQYF. Supplemented by reference TRBV5-1 and TRBJ2-5, the full variable domain reads KAGVTQTPRYLIKTRGQQVTLSCSPISGHRSVSWYQQTPGQGLQFLFEYFSETQRNKGNFPGRFSGRQFSNSRSEMNVSTLELGDSALYLCASSLASGLLQETQYFGPGTRLLVL.

This chain links TRBV19 with TRBJ2-1; 7 positions match TRBD2. This CDR3 spans 15 amino acids. The germline V gene encodes CDR1 LNHDA and CDR2 SQIVND (reference sequence). Losses at the gene ends were 8 bases for V and 0 bases for J; bases not matched to a gene: 7. The CDR3: CASRRREISYNEQFF. The DNA for the CDR3 is TGTGCCAGTCGAAGGCGGGAGATCTCCTACAATGAGCAGTTCTTC.

The chain combines TRBV7-3 with TRBJ1-5, with a possible D match to TRBD1 (6 bases). The CDR3 length is 13 residues. The V gene's germline CDR1 is SGHTA and CDR2 FQGTGA. Trimming shortened V by 4 bases and J by 3 bases, and 7 bases separated the two germline ends. This chain's CDR3 is CASSWGLNQPQHF. Written as DNA, the CDR3 is TGTGCCAGCAGCTGGGGGCTCAATCAGCCCCAGCATTTT.

The chain links TRBV11-1 to TRBJ1-2, with D perhaps matching TRBD1 (5 bases). CDR1 and CDR2 from the germline V gene are SGHAT and FQDESV (reference sequence). The CDR3 runs 17 residues. V lost 0 bases and J lost 0, with 14 bases in between. Here the CDR3 DNA reads TGTGCCAGCAGCTTAGCGCGGGGCCCCGGCTCTAACTATGGCTACACCTTC. This encodes CASSLARGPGSNYGYTF.

J is TRBJ2-5 and V is TRBV11-1, with D unclear. V gave up 5 bases and J gave up 5 bases, with 9 bases separating them. This CDR3 contains 12 residues. The germline V gene has CDR1 SGHAT and CDR2 FQDESV (reference sequence). CDR3 loop: CASSPYEETQYF. The DNA of the CDR3 is TGTGCCAGCAGCCCCTATGAGGAGACCCAGTACTTC.

This clone was found a few times. The V call is TRBV27, the J call TRBJ2-1; 9 nucleotides align to TRBD2. CDR1 MNHEY and CDR2 SMNVEV come from the germline V gene (reference sequence). Trimming cost V 5 bases and J 2 bases; bases outside gene matches: 7. The CDR3 extends over 16 amino acids. In DNA, the CDR3 is TGTGCCAGCAGTCACCAGCGGGGGGTAACCTACAATGAGCAGTTCTTC. As protein: CASSHQRGVTYNEQFF.

The chain has TRBV5-1 and TRBJ2-3, with D hard to call. This CDR3 spans 13 amino acids. The ends were cut back, 0 bases at V and 4 bases at J, with 6 bases in the middle. Per germline, CDR1 SGHRS and CDR2 YFSETQ. Here the CDR3 DNA reads TGCGCCAGCAGCTTGGCGACTTCAGATACGCAGTATTTT. It codes for CASSLATSDTQYF.

The chain combines TRBV6-2 or TRBV6-3 with TRBJ2-1; 8 bases align to TRBD1. CDR1 and CDR2 from the germline V gene are MNHEY and SVGEGT. The CDR3 totals 15 residues. V shed 5 bases, J shed 5 bases, and the junction held 8 bases outside the gene matches. The CDR3 region is CASSHGQGRNNEQFF. The CDR3 coding sequence is TGTGCCAGCAGTCACGGACAGGGACGAAACAATGAGCAGTTCTTC.

This clone showed up just once. The chain links TRBV5-1 to TRBJ2-7, with 9 bases lining up with TRBD1. The V gene end was trimmed by 3 bases and the J gene end by 2 bases; junction bases not matched to a gene: 0. Per germline, CDR1 SGHRS and CDR2 YFSETQ. This CDR3 has 13 amino acids. Written as DNA, the CDR3 is TGCGCCAGCAGCTGGGACAGGGCCTACGAGCAGTACTTC. It translates to CASSWDRAYEQYF.

The rearrangement joins TRBV5-1 to TRBJ1-2, with 9 bases lining up with TRBD1. V shed 4 bases, J shed 8 bases, and the junction held 12 bases outside the gene matches. In germline, CDR1 is SGHRS, CDR2 YFSETQ. The CDR3 is made up of 15 amino acids. Here the CDR3 reads CASSLSSGQGDGYTF. CDR3 coding DNA: TGCGCCAGCAGCCTCTCATCGGGACAGGGAGACGGCTACACCTTC.

This chain uses TRBV5-4 with TRBJ1-4, with 7 nucleotides matching TRBD1. Germline loops: CDR1 SGHNT, CDR2 YYREEE (reference sequence). This CDR3 has 14 amino acids. Trimming cost V 4 bases and J 7 bases; bases outside gene matches: 7. The CDR3 here is CASSQDRAGEKLFF. CDR3 in DNA: TGTGCCAGCAGCCAAGACAGGGCAGGTGAAAAACTGTTTTTT.

CDR3 region: CASSYLKTGGLPYGYTF. The CDR3 bases are TGTGCCAGCAGCTACCTAAAAACAGGGGGCCTCCCCTATGGCTACACCTTC. The chain carries TRBV5-5 and TRBJ1-2; TRBD1 aligns across 9 bases. CDR1 and CDR2 from the germline V gene are SGHKS and YYEKEE (reference sequence). The CDR3 sequence is 17 residues long. J lost 4 bases, V lost 3 bases, and 13 bases had no gene match.

The chain carries TRBV6-5 and TRBJ1-4; a possible D gene is TRBD1 (5 bases). Germline V lookup: CDR1 MNHEY, CDR2 SVGAGI. The CDR3 has 14 residues. The ends were cut back, 3 bases at V and 5 bases at J, with 10 bases in the middle. CDR3 nucleotides: TGTGCCAGCAGTTATAACGGGGGGAATGAAAAACTGTTTTTT. It codes for CASSYNGGNEKLFF.

The rearrangement joins TRBV6-5 to TRBJ1-3; D is unresolved. Trimming pared 5 bases from V and 2 bases from J, leaving 7 bases between. Germline values: CDR1 MNHEY, CDR2 SVGAGI. The CDR3 length is 13 residues. The CDR3 DNA sequence: TGTGCCAGCAGTCAGGAGGCTGGAAACACCATATATTTT. Translating it yields CASSQEAGNTIYF.

About this clone: Different DNA sequences within this sample yield the same CDR3. The CDR3 DNA is TGTGCCAGCAGTCTCGACAGCTACACTGAAGCTTTCTTT. The encoded protein is CASSLDSYTEAFF. V gene TRBV6-2 or TRBV6-3 combines with J gene TRBJ1-1, with D possibly matching TRBD1 (5 bases). Germline lookup yields CDR1 MNHEY and CDR2 SVGEGT. CDR3 length: 13 residues. V was trimmed by 5 bases and J by 3 bases, leaving 10 bases between them.

In this sample, this clone turned up a few times. The chain is built from TRBV5-4 and TRBJ2-4, with 11 bases aligning to TRBD2. Per germline, CDR1 SGHNT and CDR2 YYREEE (reference sequence). V shed 0 bases and J 6 bases; nucleotides not matched to a gene: 11. CDR3 length: 18 amino acids. The CDR3 loop is CASSLDGSGGAGGNIQYF. DNA for the CDR3: TGTGCCAGCAGCTTGGATGGTAGCGGGGGGGCCGGGGGAAACATTCAGTACTTC.

A remark on this clone: The sample contains more than one DNA sequence encoding this CDR3. The chain recombines TRBV5-4 with TRBJ2-5, with 13 bases matching TRBD2. Germline assignment: CDR1 SGHNT and CDR2 YYREEE (reference sequence). Unmatched junction bases numbered 4, after V lost 5 bases and J lost 3 bases. This CDR3 spans 15 amino acids. The CDR3 DNA follows: TGTGCCAGCAGTTCCACTAGCGGGGGGGAAGAGACCCAGTACTTC. Amino acid sequence: CASSSTSGGEETQYF.

V is TRBV5-5 and J is TRBJ1-2, with D possibly matching TRBD1 (6 bases). The V end lost 0 bases, the J end lost 5 bases, and 11 bases lay between the germline ends. This CDR3 contains 14 residues. Germline V gene data show CDR1 as SGHKS and CDR2 as YYEKEE (reference sequence). CDR3 DNA: TGTGCCAGCAGCTTGGCACAGGGTGTATATGGCTACACCTTC. Translation gives CASSLAQGVYGYTF. Complete variable domain (other parts from reference TRBV5-5 and TRBJ1-2): DAGVTQSPTHLIKTRGQQVTLRCSPISGHKSVSWYQQVLGQGPQFIFQYYEKEERGRGNFPDRFSARQFPNYSSELNVNALLLGDSALYLCASSLAQGVYGYTFGSGTRLTVV.

The chain couples TRBV19 to TRBJ1-3; 7 positions match TRBD1. From germline, CDR1 is LNHDA and CDR2 SQIVND (reference sequence). The V and J ends lost 8 bases and 5 bases, in that order; junction bases with no gene match: 6. This CDR3 region has 13 residues. For the CDR3, the DNA is TGTGCCAGTTCCGCAGGGGGGAGAAACACCATATATTTT. This translates into CASSAGGRNTIYF.

V is TRBV4-2 and J is TRBJ1-6, with D possibly matching TRBD1 (5 bases). Germline V gives CDR1 LGHNA, CDR2 YNFKEQ. V shed 6 bases and J shed 5 bases, with 14 bases lying between them. The CDR3 covers 15 residues. CDR3 amino acids: CASSRAGPDNSPLHF. The DNA of the CDR3 is TGTGCCAGCAGTCGGGCAGGGCCAGATAATTCACCCCTCCACTTT.

This chain connects TRBV19 to TRBJ1-1, with TRBD1 identical over 7 bases. The V gene end was trimmed by 3 bases and the J gene end by 6 bases; junction bases not matched to a gene: 4. The CDR3 runs 13 residues. Germline V gene lookup returns CDR1 LNHDA and CDR2 SQIVND (reference sequence). As DNA, the CDR3 is TGTGCCAGTAGTATCAACAGGGGCCCTGAAGCTTTCTTT. Translated, it gives CASSINRGPEAFF.

The chain recombines TRBV19 with TRBJ2-3; no reliable D call. The CDR3 is 13 residues long. Germline V gene lookup returns CDR1 LNHDA and CDR2 SQIVND (reference sequence). V was clipped by 4 bases and J by 3 bases, with 8 bases between them. The CDR3 region has the DNA TGTGCCAGTAGTACCGCCGGGACAGATACGCAGTATTTT. Amino acid sequence: CASSTAGTDTQYF.

The rearrangement uses TRBV5-8 and TRBJ1-5; TRBD1 is a possible D gene (5 bases). Germline-derived CDR1 and CDR2 are SGHTS and YDEGEE. The CDR3 has 16 amino acids. Trimming removed 7 bases from V and 0 bases from J, with 17 bases in between. This CDR3 reads CASGPPTAISNQPQHF. The DNA of the CDR3 is TGTGCCAGCGGACCACCGACAGCGATTAGCAATCAGCCCCAGCATTTT. Together with reference TRBV5-8 and TRBJ1-5, the CDR3 gives the full variable domain: EAGVTQSPTHLIKTRGQQATLRCSPISGHTSVYWYQQALGLGLQFLLWYDEGEERNRGNFPPRFSGRQFPNYSSELNVNALELEDSALYLCASGPPTAISNQPQHFGDGTRLSIL.

This CDR3 reads CASSRTGTPYGYTF. For the CDR3, the DNA is TGTGCCAGCAGTCGAACGGGAACCCCTTATGGCTACACCTTC. This chain connects TRBV6-2 or TRBV6-3 to TRBJ1-2, with unresolved D. The CDR3 covers 14 residues. The V end lost 5 bases, the J end lost 5 bases, and 15 bases lay between the germline ends. The germline gives CDR1 MNHEY, CDR2 SVGEGT.

The rearrangement joins TRBV2 to TRBJ2-3; TRBD1 agrees at 9 bases. V trimming: 10 bases; J trimming: 0 bases; junction bases outside the gene matches: 5. The CDR3 totals 14 residues. The germline gives CDR1 SNHLY, CDR2 FYNNEI. DNA for the CDR3: TGTGCCACCGGACAGGGGCTCAGCACAGATACGCAGTATTTT. Translating it yields CATGQGLSTDTQYF.

The CDR3 sequence: CASSKTDSSSGNTIYF. Written as DNA, the CDR3 is TGTGCCAGCAGCAAGACGGACAGCTCCTCTGGAAACACCATATATTTT. The gene calls are TRBV9 and TRBJ1-3, with D perhaps matching TRBD1 (6 bases). This CDR3 has 16 residues. CDR1 is SGDLS, CDR2 YYNGEE, per germline. Trimming stripped 4 bases from V and 0 bases from J, with 14 bases between.